This record concerns one TCR beta chain sequence. The sample belongs to a study of technical replicates of blood from a few donors. TCRdb's copy holds only in-frame clones and misses some; the assay was immunoSEQ multiplex PCR. The sample includes 50,000 to 70,000 clones, 88% of them seen just once. The V and J ends lost 4 bases and 1 base respectively, with 14 bases between them. This CDR3 is built from 15 residues. Germline V gene sequence: CDR1 SGDLS, CDR2 YYNGEE. The sequenced sample was PBMCs. This clonotype was sampled from a human donor in good health. Some clones in this sample may be carry-over from other donors' samples. V usage is TRBV9 and J usage is TRBJ2-5; possibly TRBD1 for D (6 bases). Written as DNA, the CDR3 is TGTGCCAGCAGCTCCCGGCAGGGGCCCCAAGAGACCCAGTACTTC. Encoded protein: CASSSRQGPQETQYF. Looking up the rest from reference TRBV9 and TRBJ2-5 gives the full variable domain: DSGVTQTPKHLITATGQRVTLRCSPRSGDLSVYWYQQSLDQGLQFLIQYYNGEERAKGNILERFSAQQFPDLHSELNLSSLELGDSALYFCASSSRQGPQETQYFGPGTRLLVL.